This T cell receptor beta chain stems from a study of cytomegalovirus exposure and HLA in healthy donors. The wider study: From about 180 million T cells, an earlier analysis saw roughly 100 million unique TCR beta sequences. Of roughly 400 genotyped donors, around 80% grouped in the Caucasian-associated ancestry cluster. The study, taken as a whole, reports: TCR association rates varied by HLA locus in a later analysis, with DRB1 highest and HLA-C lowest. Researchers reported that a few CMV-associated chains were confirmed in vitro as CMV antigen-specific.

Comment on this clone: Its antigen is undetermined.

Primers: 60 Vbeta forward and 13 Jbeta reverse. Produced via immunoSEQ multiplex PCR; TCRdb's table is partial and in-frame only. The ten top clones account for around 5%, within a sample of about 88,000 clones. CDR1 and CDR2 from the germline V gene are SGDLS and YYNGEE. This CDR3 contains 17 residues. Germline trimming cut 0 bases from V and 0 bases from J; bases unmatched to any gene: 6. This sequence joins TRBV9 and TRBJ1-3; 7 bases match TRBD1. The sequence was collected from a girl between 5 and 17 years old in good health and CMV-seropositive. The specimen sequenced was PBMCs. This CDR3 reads CASSVAGQSLSGNTIYF. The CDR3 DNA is TGTGCCAGCAGCGTAGCGGGACAGTCTCTCTCTGGAAACACCATATATTTT.